This is a list of T cell receptor beta chains from one sample in a study of CD8 T cells in ankylosing spondylitis. TCRdb reanalysed the 5' RACE reads using MiXCR and keeps one entry per CDR3 protein. The sample has approximately 350,000 distinct CDR3 sequences, approximately 15% seen once. Specimen: blood, either unsorted or a sorted T cell fraction (not recorded which). Receptors were obtained from a male donor with ankylosing spondylitis or in good health (not recorded which). CDR3s include the opening cysteine and the closing phenylalanine or tryptophan. D genes are given only for firm matches. For some rows the clone size is stated as once, few or many, or as a class when expanded; others skip it.

TRBV5-1	few	TRBJ2-5	.	TGCGCCAGCAGCTGGACCGGACTACTGGATGGAGAGACCCAGTACTTC	CASSWTGLLDGETQYF
TRBV5-1	.	TRBJ2-7	.	TGCGCCAGTGGGGGGACGAGCGACGAGCAGTACTTC	CASGGTSDEQYF
TRBV7-8	.	TRBJ2-5	.	TGTGCCAGCAGCTTCGGGGTCCGTGGGACCCAGTACTTC	CASSFGVRGTQYF
TRBV11-3	.	TRBJ1-2	TRBD1	TGTGCCAGCAGCCAGGACAGGGGTGGCGGCTACACCTTC	CASSQDRGGGYTF
TRBV20-1	.	TRBJ2-1	.	TGCAGTGCTACCGCCCGGGGCAATGAGCAGTTCTTC	CSATARGNEQFF
TRBV20-1	few	TRBJ2-1	.	TGCAGTGCTAGAGCGACTTTGGGATACAATGAGCAGTTCTTC	CSARATLGYNEQFF
TRBV11-2	.	TRBJ1-4	.	TGTGCCAGCAGCTCGGCCTGGGGGAAGGAAAAACTGTTTTTT	CASSSAWGKEKLFF
TRBV5-1	.	TRBJ1-1	TRBD1	TGCGCCAGCAGCTTCTCGGGGACAGGGGGGAACACTGAAGCTTTCTTT	CASSFSGTGGNTEAFF
TRBV15	.	TRBJ2-3	TRBD2	TGTGCCACCAGCAGAGATCTGCGGGGGGGCACAGATACGCAGTATTTT	CATSRDLRGGTDTQYF
TRBV2	.	TRBJ2-5	.	TGTGCCAGCAGTAATGGTGCCCCCTTGCAGGCCCAGTACTTC	CASSNGAPLQAQYF